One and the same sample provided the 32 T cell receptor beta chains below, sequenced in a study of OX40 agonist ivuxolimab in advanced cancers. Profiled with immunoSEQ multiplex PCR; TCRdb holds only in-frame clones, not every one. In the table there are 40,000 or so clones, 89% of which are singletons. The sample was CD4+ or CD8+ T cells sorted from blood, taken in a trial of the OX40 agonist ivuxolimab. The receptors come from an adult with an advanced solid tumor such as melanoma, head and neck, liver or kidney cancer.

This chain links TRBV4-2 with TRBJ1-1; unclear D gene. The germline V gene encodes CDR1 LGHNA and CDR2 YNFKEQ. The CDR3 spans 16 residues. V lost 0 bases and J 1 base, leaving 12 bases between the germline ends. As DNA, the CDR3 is TGTGCCAGCAGCCAAGATCCCCTACGGGGGAACACTGAAGCTTTCTTT. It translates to CASSQDPLRGNTEAFF.

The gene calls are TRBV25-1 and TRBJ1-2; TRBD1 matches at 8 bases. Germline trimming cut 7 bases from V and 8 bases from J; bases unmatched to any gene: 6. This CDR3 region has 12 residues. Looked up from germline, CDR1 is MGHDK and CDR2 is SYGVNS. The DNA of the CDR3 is TGTGCCAGCACGCAGGGGGCGCAAGGCTACACCTTC. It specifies CASTQGAQGYTF.

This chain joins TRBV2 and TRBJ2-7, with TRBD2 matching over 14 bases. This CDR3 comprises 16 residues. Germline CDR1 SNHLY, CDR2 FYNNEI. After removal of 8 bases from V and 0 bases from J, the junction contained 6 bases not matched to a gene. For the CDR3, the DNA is TGTGCCAGCCGCCGACTAGCGGGGGGGCCCTCCTACGAGCAGTACTTC. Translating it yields CASRRLAGGPSYEQYF. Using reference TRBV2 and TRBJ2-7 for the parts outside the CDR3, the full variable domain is EPEVTQTPSHQVTQMGQEVILRCVPISNHLYFYWYRQILGQKVEFLVSFYNNEISEKSEIFDDQFSVERPDGSNFTLKIRSTKLEDSAMYFCASRRLAGGPSYEQYFGPGTRLTVT.

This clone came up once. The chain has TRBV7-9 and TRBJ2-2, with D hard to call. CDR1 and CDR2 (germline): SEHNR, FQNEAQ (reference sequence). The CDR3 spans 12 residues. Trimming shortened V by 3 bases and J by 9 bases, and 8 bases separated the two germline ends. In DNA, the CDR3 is TGTGCCAGCAGCTTCCACACTAGGGAGCTGTTTTTT. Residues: CASSFHTRELFF.

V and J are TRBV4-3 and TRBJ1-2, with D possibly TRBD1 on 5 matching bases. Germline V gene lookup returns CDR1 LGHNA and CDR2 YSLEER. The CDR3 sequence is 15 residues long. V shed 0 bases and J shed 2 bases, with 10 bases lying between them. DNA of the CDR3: TGCGCCAGCAGCCAAGACAGGGTACGGAACTATGGCTACACCTTC. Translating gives CASSQDRVRNYGYTF.

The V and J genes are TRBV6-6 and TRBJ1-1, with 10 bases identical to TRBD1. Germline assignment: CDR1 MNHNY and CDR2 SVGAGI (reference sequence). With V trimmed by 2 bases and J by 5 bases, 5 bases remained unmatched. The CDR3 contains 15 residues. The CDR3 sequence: CASSYGDRGGTEAFF. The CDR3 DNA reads TGTGCCAGCAGTTACGGGGACAGGGGTGGTACTGAAGCTTTCTTT.

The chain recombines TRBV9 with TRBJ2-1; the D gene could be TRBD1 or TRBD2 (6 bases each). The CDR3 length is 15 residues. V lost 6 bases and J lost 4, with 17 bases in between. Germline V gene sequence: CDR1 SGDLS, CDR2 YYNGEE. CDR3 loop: CASTPGGDKYNEQFF. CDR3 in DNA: TGTGCCAGCACCCCGGGCGGGGACAAATACAATGAGCAGTTCTTC.

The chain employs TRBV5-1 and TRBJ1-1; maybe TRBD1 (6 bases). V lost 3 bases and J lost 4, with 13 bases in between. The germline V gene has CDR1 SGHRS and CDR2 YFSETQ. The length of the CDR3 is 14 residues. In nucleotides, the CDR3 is TGCGCCAGCAGCTGGGGGGCAGGGATCACTGAAGCTTTCTTT. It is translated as CASSWGAGITEAFF. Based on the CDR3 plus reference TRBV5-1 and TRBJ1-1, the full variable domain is KAGVTQTPRYLIKTRGQQVTLSCSPISGHRSVSWYQQTPGQGLQFLFEYFSETQRNKGNFPGRFSGRQFSNSRSEMNVSTLELGDSALYLCASSWGAGITEAFFGQGTRLTVV.

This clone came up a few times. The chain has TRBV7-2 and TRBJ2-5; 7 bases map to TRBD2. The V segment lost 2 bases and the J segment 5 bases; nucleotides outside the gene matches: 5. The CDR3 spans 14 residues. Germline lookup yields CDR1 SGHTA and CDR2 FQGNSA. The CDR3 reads CASSLTLADETQYF. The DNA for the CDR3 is TGTGCCAGCAGCTTAACCCTAGCGGATGAGACCCAGTACTTC.

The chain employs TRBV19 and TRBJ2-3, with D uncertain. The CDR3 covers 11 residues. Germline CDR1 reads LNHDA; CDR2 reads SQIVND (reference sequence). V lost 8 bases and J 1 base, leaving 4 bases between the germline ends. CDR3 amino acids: CASGGTDTQYF. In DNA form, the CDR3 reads TGTGCCAGTGGAGGCACAGATACGCAGTATTTT.

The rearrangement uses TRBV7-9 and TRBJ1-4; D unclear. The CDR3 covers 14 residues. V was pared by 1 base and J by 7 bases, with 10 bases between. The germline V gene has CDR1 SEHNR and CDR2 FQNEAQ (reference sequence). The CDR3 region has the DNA TGTGCCAGCAGCTTAGACGGGAGCTTTGAAAAACTGTTTTTT. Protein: CASSLDGSFEKLFF.

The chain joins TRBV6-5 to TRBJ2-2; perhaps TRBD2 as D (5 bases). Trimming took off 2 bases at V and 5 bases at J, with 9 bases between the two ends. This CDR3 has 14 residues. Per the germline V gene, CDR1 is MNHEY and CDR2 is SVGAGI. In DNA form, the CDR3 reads TGTGCCAGCAGTTACCAACCGGGAACCGGGGAGCTGTTTTTT. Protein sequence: CASSYQPGTGELFF.

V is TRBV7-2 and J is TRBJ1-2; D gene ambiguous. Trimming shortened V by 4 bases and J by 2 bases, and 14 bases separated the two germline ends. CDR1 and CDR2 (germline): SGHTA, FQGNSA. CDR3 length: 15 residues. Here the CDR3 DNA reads TGTGCCAGCAGCTCCGGGCGCACACCAAACTATGGCTACACCTTC. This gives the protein CASSSGRTPNYGYTF.

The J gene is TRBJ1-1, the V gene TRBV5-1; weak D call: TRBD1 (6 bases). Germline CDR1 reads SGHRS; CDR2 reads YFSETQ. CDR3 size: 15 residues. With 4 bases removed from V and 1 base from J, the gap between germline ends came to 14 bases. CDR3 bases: TGCGCCAGCAGCATTCCGGGACATACGAACACTGAAGCTTTCTTT. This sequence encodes CASSIPGHTNTEAFF.

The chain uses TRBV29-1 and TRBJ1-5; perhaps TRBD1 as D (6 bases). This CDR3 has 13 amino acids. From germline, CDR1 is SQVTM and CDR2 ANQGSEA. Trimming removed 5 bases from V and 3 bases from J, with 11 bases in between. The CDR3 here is CSVRDTDNQPQHF. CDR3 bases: TGCAGCGTTCGGGACACCGACAATCAGCCCCAGCATTTT.

The chain's CDR3 is CASSLTGTVNTEAFF. DNA of the CDR3: TGTGCCAGCAGCTTGACCGGGACAGTGAACACTGAAGCTTTCTTT. V is TRBV5-6 and J is TRBJ1-1; 7 bases agree with TRBD1. V lost 1 base and J lost 0; bases outside the gene matches: 3. Germline CDR1 reads SGHDT; CDR2 reads YYEEEE. The CDR3 is 15 residues long.

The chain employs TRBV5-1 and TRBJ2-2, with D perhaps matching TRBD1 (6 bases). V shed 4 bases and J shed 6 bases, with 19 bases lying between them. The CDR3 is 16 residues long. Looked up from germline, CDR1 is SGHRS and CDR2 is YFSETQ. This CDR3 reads CASSPGSNNRAGELFF. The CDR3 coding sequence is TGCGCCAGCAGCCCAGGGTCGAACAACAGGGCCGGGGAGCTGTTTTTT. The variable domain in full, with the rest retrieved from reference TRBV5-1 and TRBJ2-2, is KAGVTQTPRYLIKTRGQQVTLSCSPISGHRSVSWYQQTPGQGLQFLFEYFSETQRNKGNFPGRFSGRQFSNSRSEMNVSTLELGDSALYLCASSPGSNNRAGELFFGEGSRLTVL.

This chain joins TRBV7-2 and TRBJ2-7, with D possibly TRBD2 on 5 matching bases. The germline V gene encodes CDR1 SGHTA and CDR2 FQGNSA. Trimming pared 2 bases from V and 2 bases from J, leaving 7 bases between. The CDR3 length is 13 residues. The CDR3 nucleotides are TGTGCCAGCAGCTTAACCGGGGCCTACGAGCAGTACTTC. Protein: CASSLTGAYEQYF.

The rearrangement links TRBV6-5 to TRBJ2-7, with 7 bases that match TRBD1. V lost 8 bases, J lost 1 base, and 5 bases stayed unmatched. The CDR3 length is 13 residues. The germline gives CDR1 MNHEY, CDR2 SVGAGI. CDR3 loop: CASARDSSYEQYF. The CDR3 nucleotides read TGTGCCAGCGCCCGGGACAGTTCCTACGAGCAGTACTTC.

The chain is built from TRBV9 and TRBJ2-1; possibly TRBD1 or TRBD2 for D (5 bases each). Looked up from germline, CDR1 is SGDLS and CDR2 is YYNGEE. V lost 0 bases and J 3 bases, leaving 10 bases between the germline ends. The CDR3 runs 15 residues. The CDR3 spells CASSVDGTGYNEQFF. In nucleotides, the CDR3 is TGTGCCAGCAGCGTAGACGGGACGGGCTACAATGAGCAGTTCTTC. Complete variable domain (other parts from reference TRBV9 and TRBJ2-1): DSGVTQTPKHLITATGQRVTLRCSPRSGDLSVYWYQQSLDQGLQFLIQYYNGEERAKGNILERFSAQQFPDLHSELNLSSLELGDSALYFCASSVDGTGYNEQFFGPGTRLTVL.

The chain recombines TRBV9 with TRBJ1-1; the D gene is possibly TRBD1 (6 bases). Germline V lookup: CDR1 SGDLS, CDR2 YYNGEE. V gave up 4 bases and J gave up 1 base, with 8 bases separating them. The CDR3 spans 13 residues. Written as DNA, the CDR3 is TGTGCCAGCAGCCGGGGACAGAACACTGAAGCTTTCTTT. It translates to CASSRGQNTEAFF. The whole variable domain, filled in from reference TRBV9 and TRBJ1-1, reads DSGVTQTPKHLITATGQRVTLRCSPRSGDLSVYWYQQSLDQGLQFLIQYYNGEERAKGNILERFSAQQFPDLHSELNLSSLELGDSALYFCASSRGQNTEAFFGQGTRLTVV.

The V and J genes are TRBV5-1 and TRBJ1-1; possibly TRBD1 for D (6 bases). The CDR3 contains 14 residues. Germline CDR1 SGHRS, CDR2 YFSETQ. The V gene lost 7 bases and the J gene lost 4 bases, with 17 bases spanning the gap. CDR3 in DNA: TGCGCCAGCTCGGCAGGGGATGCGGCCACTGAAGCTTTCTTT. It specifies CASSAGDAATEAFF.

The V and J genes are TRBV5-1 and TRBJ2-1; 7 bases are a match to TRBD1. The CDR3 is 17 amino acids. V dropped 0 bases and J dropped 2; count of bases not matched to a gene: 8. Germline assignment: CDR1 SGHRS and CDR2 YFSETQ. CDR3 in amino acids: CASSLARSGTAYNEQFF. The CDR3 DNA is TGCGCCAGCAGCTTGGCGCGGTCGGGGACAGCCTACAATGAGCAGTTCTTC.

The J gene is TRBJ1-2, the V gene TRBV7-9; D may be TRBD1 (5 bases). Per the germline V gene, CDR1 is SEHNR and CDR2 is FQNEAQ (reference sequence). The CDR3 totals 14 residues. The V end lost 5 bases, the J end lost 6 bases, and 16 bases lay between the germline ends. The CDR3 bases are TGTGCCAGCAGCCGCCTCGAAAGGGGCGATGGCTACACCTTC. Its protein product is CASSRLERGDGYTF.

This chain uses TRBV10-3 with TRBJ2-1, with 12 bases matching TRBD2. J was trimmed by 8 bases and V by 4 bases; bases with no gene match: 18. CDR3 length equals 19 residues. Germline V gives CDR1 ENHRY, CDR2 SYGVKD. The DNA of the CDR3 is TGTGCCATCAGTGTGAAAGCTAGCGGGGGGGCTACTCCCGACCATGAGCAGTTCTTC. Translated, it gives CAISVKASGGATPDHEQFF.

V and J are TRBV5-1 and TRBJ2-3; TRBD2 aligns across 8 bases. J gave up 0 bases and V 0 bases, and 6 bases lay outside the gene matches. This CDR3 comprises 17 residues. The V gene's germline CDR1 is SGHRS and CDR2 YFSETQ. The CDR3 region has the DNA TGCGCCAGCAGCTTGGTTGGCGGGGGGCCTAGCACAGATACGCAGTATTTT. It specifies CASSLVGGGPSTDTQYF.

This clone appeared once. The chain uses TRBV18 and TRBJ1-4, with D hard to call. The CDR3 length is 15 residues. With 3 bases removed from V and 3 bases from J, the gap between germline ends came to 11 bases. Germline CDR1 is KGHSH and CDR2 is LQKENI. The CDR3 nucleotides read TGTGCCAGCTCACCGATCGGGGTCTCTAATGAAAAACTGTTTTTT. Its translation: CASSPIGVSNEKLFF. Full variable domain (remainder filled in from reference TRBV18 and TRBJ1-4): NAGVMQNPRHLVRRRGQEARLRCSPMKGHSHVYWYRQLPEEGLKFMVYLQKENIIDESGMPKERFSAEFPKEGPSILRIQQVVRGDSAAYFCASSPIGVSNEKLFFGSGTQLSVL.

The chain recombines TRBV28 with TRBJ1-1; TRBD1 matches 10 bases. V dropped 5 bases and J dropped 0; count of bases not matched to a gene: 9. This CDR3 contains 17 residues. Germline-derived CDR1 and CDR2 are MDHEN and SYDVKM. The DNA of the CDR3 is TGTGCCAGCAGTACCTTCGGGGACAGGGGCGTGAACACTGAAGCTTTCTTT. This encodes CASSTFGDRGVNTEAFF.

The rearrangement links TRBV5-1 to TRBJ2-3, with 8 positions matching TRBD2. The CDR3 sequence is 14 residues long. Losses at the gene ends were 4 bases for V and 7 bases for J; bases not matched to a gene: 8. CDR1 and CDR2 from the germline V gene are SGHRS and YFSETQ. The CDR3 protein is CASSPGGAGYTQYF. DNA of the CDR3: TGCGCCAGCAGCCCCGGGGGGGCCGGTTATACGCAGTATTTT.

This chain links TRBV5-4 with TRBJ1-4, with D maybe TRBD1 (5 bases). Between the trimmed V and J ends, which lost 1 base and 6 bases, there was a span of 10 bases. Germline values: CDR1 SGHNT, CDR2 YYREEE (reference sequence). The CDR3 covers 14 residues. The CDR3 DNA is TGTGCCAGCAGCTTGCAGGGCCGAGATGAAAAACTGTTTTTT. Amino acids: CASSLQGRDEKLFF. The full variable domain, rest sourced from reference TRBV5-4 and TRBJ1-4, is ETGVTQSPTHLIKTRGQQVTLRCSSQSGHNTVSWYQQALGQGPQFIFQYYREEENGRGNFPPRFSGLQFPNYSSELNVNALELDDSALYLCASSLQGRDEKLFFGSGTQLSVL.

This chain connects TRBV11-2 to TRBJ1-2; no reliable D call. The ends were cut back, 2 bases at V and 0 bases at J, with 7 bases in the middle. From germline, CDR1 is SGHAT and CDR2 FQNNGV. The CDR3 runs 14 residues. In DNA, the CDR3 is TGTGCCAGCAGCTTAAAAGGCCCTAACTATGGCTACACCTTC. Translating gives CASSLKGPNYGYTF.

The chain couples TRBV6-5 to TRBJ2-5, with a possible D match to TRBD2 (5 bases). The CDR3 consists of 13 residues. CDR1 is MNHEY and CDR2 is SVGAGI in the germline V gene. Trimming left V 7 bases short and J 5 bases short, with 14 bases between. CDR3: CASTPPGEETQYF. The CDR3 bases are TGTGCCAGCACTCCCCCTGGGGAGGAGACCCAGTACTTC.